A selection of T cell receptor beta chains follows, all from one sample in a study of T cells in Graves' hyperthyroidism and ophthalmopathy. Via MiXCR, TCRdb re-called the multiplex PCR reads, giving one row per CDR3 protein. This sample has some 600,000 distinct CDR3 sequences, with approximately 14% found just once. The material sequenced was blood. Every receptor here comes from a woman between 25 and 40 years old with Graves' hyperthyroidism that later progressed to Graves' ophthalmopathy. CDR3s include the opening cysteine and the closing phenylalanine or tryptophan. A D gene is named only where the DNA matches it firmly. The size of a clone is reported for some rows only, either as once, few or many, or as a class for expanded clones.

TRBV4-2,TRBJ2-7,-,-,TGTGCCAGCAGCCAAAATCTGGGGTCGGCGACCTACGAGCAGTACTTC,CASSQNLGSATYEQYF
TRBV12-3/TRBV12-4,TRBJ2-3,-,-,TGTGCCAGCAGTGCGCGGACGGATCCAGATACGCAGTATTTT,CASSARTDPDTQYF
TRBV11-2,TRBJ2-7,TRBD2,-,TGTGCCAGCAGCCCTTTGACTAGCGGGAGCTCCTTGTCCTACGAGCAGTACTTC,CASSPLTSGSSLSYEQYF
TRBV28,TRBJ2-5,TRBD2,many,TGTGCCAGCAGCAAGGGACTAGCGGGAGCGGAGACCCAGTACTTC,CASSKGLAGAETQYF
TRBV11-2,TRBJ2-7,-,many,TGTGCCAGCAGCTCCCCTCCCCGGGGTACCTACGAGCAGTACTTC,CASSSPPRGTYEQYF
TRBV20-1,TRBJ2-5,TRBD2,many,TGCAGTGCTACAGGCGGGGGGGATGAGACCCAGTACTTC,CSATGGGDETQYF
TRBV27,TRBJ1-1,TRBD1,-,TGTGCCAGCAGACCACAGGGGGGGGTGAACACTGAAGCTTTCTTT,CASRPQGGVNTEAFF
TRBV29-1,TRBJ1-1,TRBD1,many,TGCAGCGTACCGGGACAGGGAATCACTGAAGCTTTCTTT,CSVPGQGITEAFF
TRBV19,TRBJ1-5,-,many,TGTGCCAGTAGTATCGGTAACTGGCCACAGCAGCCCCAGCATTTT,CASSIGNWPQQPQHF
TRBV20-1,TRBJ1-2,-,many,TGCAGTGCTAGTACCGGGCTTCTTCGCGGCTACACCTTC,CSASTGLLRGYTF
TRBV3-1,TRBJ2-6,-,-,TGTGCCAGCAGCCAAGATCAAGGTGTCTCTGGGGCCAACGTCCTGACTTTC,CASSQDQGVSGANVLTF
TRBV30,TRBJ1-1,-,many,TGTGCCTGGAGCCTAGGTCCCCCGAACACTGAAGCTTTCTTT,CAWSLGPPNTEAFF
TRBV5-1,TRBJ2-5,-,few,TGCGCCAGCCGGCGGGGAATCCAAGAGACCCAGTACTTC,CASRRGIQETQYF
TRBV7-2,TRBJ1-5,-,-,TGTGCCAGCAGCTTAGAAGTCGGAGGAAATCAGCCCCAGCATTTT,CASSLEVGGNQPQHF